The clone carrying this T cell receptor beta chain has more than one count but fewer than ten. The data derive from a study of T cell repertoires in cytomegalovirus infection. The length of the CDR3 is 14 residues. The germline CDR1 and CDR2 sequences are SEHNR and FQNEAQ (reference sequence). V trimming: 5 bases; J trimming: 10 bases; junction bases outside the gene matches: 9. TCRdb used MiXCR to reprocess the reads, holding one entry per CDR3 protein. The top ten hold 18% of the sample, which has about 230,000 distinct CDR3 sequences, under 25% seen once. This chain uses TRBV7-9 with TRBJ2-1; 9 bases align to TRBD1. The TCR sequence derives from a human donor in good health (CMV status not recorded). Some clones in this sample may be carry-over from other donors' samples. The specimen was CD8+ T cells from PBMCs. The CDR3 protein is CASSPRDRVGEQFF. CDR3 nucleotide sequence: TGTGCCAGCAGCCCCCGGGACAGGGTAGGGGAGCAGTTCTTC.